Presented here are 14 T cell receptor beta chains from one specimen sequenced in a study of T cell clonality in common variable immunodeficiency. TCRdb keeps only in-frame clones here, not all; method: immunoSEQ multiplex PCR. The sample yields 45,000 to 70,000 clones, without any singletons. What was sequenced was peripheral blood mononuclear cells. The receptors here all came from a person aged 18 to 75 in good health.

Concerning this clone itself: The missing CDR3 end, 3 residues past where the read stops, is filled in from the germline J gene. The chain combines TRBV5-8 with TRBJ1-1; D unclear. The germline V gene encodes CDR1 SGHTS and CDR2 YDEGEE. V lost 2 bases, J lost 7 bases, and 3 bases lay in between. The CDR3 covers 10 residues. CDR3 region: CASSFSEAFF. The sequenced part of the CDR3 DNA is TGTGCCAGCAGCTTCAGTGAA. The full variable domain, rest sourced from reference TRBV5-8 and TRBJ1-1, is EAGVTQSPTHLIKTRGQQATLRCSPISGHTSVYWYQQALGLGLQFLLWYDEGEERNRGNFPPRFSGRQFPNYSSELNVNALELEDSALYLCASSFSEAFFGQGTRLTVV.

This clone was counted at least ten times. The sequence runs out 3 residues before the end of the CDR3; the remainder is reconstructed from the germline J gene. The chain joins TRBV7-8 to TRBJ1-5; tentative D call: TRBD1 (5 bases). V was trimmed by 4 bases and J by 3 bases, leaving 13 bases between them. Per germline, CDR1 SGHVS and CDR2 FQNEAQ. The CDR3 has 15 residues. The CDR3 sequence is CASSYERGLNQPQHF. The CDR3 DNA, read in part, is TGTGCCAGCAGCTATGAAAGGGGACTCAATCAGCCC.

This clone was counted at least ten times. The observed sequence ends 3 residues before the CDR3 terminus, with the missing tail filled in from the germline J gene. V usage is TRBV18 and J usage is TRBJ1-4; D possibly corresponds to TRBD1 (6 bases). Per the germline V gene, CDR1 is KGHSH and CDR2 is LQKENI. Trimming left V 3 bases short and J 8 bases short, with 16 bases between. The CDR3 sequence is 15 residues long. This CDR3 reads CASSPGTGSREKLFF. The CDR3 bases that were read are TGTGCCAGCTCACCCGGAACAGGGTCTCGGGAAAAA.

This clone came up many times. The read ends 3 residues shy of where the CDR3 ends; the end is completed using the germline J gene. The J gene is TRBJ2-4, the V gene TRBV29-1; 7 bases are a match to TRBD2. This CDR3 has 12 residues. After removal of 6 bases from V and 8 bases from J, the junction contained 7 bases not matched to a gene. CDR1 and CDR2 from the germline V gene are SQVTM and ANQGSEA. CDR3 DNA, as far as it was read: TGCAGCGTCCCCGGACTAGGGGACATT. This encodes CSVPGLGDI. The entire CDR3 protein reads CSVPGLGDIQYF.

This clone was picked up many times. The CDR3 end falls 3 residues outside the read, so it is completed with the germline J gene. The chain has TRBV20-1 and TRBJ2-4, with 12 bases identical to TRBD1. The CDR3 extends over 16 amino acids. V was pared by 0 bases and J by 6 bases, with 6 bases of the junction left unmatched. From germline, CDR1 is DFQATT and CDR2 SNEGSKA (reference sequence). CDR3 DNA, as far as it was read: TGCAGTGCTAGAGACACTGGGACAGGGGGCAGAAACATT. It specifies CSARDTGTGGRNI. The complete CDR3 protein is CSARDTGTGGRNIQYF.

This clone showed up many times. The read terminates 3 residues before the CDR3 end, so the remaining end is supplied by the germline J gene. The gene calls are TRBV2 and TRBJ1-1; TRBD1 matches 10 bases. With V trimmed by 3 bases and J by 4 bases, 5 bases remained unmatched. Germline V gives CDR1 SNHLY, CDR2 FYNNEI. The CDR3 contains 15 residues. CDR3 sequence reads: CASSDRTGGSTEAFF. The sequenced part of the CDR3 DNA is TGTGCCAGCAGTGACAGGACAGGGGGTTCCACTGAA.

This clone was found many times. The read gets to within 3 residues of the CDR3 end, and the germline J gene fills in the rest. V gene TRBV5-1 combines with J gene TRBJ2-3; 9 bases match TRBD1. With 3 bases clipped from V and 5 bases from J, the junction kept 4 bases outside the gene matches. CDR3 length: 14 amino acids. Germline loops: CDR1 SGHRS, CDR2 YFSETQ. CDR3 DNA (partial): TGCGCCAGCAGCTCACCGGGACAGGGAGATACG. This sequence encodes CASSSPGQGDT. The entire CDR3 protein reads CASSSPGQGDTQYF. The full variable domain, in which reference TRBV5-1 and TRBJ2-3 provide the parts outside the CDR3, is KAGVTQTPRYLIKTRGQQVTLSCSPISGHRSVSWYQQTPGQGLQFLFEYFSETQRNKGNFPGRFSGRQFSNSRSEMNVSTLELGDSALYLCASSSPGQGDTQYFGPGTRLTVL.

This clone was seen ten or more times. With the read ending 3 residues before the CDR3 end, the germline J gene is used to fill in that end. The gene calls are TRBV10-1 and TRBJ2-4, with 8 bases aligning to TRBD1. Trimming removed 4 bases from V and 8 bases from J; junction bases left unmatched: 13. This CDR3 has 16 residues. Germline-derived CDR1 and CDR2 are WNHNN and SYGVQD (reference sequence). This CDR3 is CASSGGRQGSSDIQYF. CDR3 DNA (partial): TGCGCCAGCAGTGGGGGTCGACAGGGGAGTAGTGACATT.

This clone was seen repeatedly, ten times or more. The read comes to an end 3 residues before the CDR3 does, leaving the germline J gene to fill in the end. The V call is TRBV6-2 or TRBV6-3, the J call TRBJ2-7; 10 positions match TRBD2. Germline CDR1 is MNHEY and CDR2 is SVGEGT. With V trimmed by 6 bases and J by 2 bases, 4 bases remained unmatched. The length of the CDR3 is 14 residues. CDR3 DNA, as far as it was read: TGTGCCAGCAGCCGACTAGCGGGTGCCTACGAG. Encoded protein: CASSRLAGAYE. The CDR3, in full, reads CASSRLAGAYEQYF.

The sample holds many counts of this clone. The read terminates 3 residues before the CDR3 end, so the remaining end is supplied by the germline J gene. The genes are TRBV7-1 and TRBJ2-3; 13 bases fit TRBD2. TRBV7-1 is an open reading frame whose function is uncertain. CDR3 length equals 22 residues. V gave up 3 bases and J gave up 5 bases; unmatched junction bases: 23. CDR3 DNA (partial): TGTGCCAGCAGCTCCACCCCACCCCGGACTAGCGGGAGTATTGGGGCGGGAGATACG. This gives the protein CASSSTPPRTSGSIGAGDT. The CDR3 in full is CASSSTPPRTSGSIGAGDTQYF.

This clone showed up many times. The read finishes 3 residues shy of the CDR3 end, and the germline J gene is used to complete it. V and J are TRBV5-6 and TRBJ1-4; D is ambiguous. The CDR3 is 12 residues long. Germline assignment: CDR1 SGHDT and CDR2 YYEEEE. V was trimmed by 3 bases and J by 8 bases, leaving 8 bases between them. This chain's CDR3 is CASSWAGEKLFF. The DNA read from the CDR3 is TGTGCCAGCAGCTGGGCGGGGGAAAAA.

This clone showed up many times. From the germline J gene comes the end of the CDR3, since the read stops 3 residues before it. The chain uses TRBV20-1 and TRBJ1-1, with 7 bases fitting TRBD1. Germline loops: CDR1 DFQATT, CDR2 SNEGSKA (reference sequence). This CDR3 is 13 amino acids long. Trimming removed 6 bases from V and 1 base from J; junction bases left unmatched: 5. CDR3 DNA, as far as it was read: TGCAGTGCCGCGGGACAGTCGAACACTGAA. It codes for CSAAGQSNTE. The complete CDR3 sequence is CSAAGQSNTEAFF.

This clone has ten or more counts. The sequenced part of the CDR3 DNA is TGTGCCAGCAGCCGGACTGCTATGAACACTGAA. This gives the protein CASSRTAMNTE. The whole CDR3 protein is CASSRTAMNTEAFF. The rearrangement joins TRBV6-2 or TRBV6-3 to TRBJ1-1; D gene uncertain. The read terminates 3 residues ahead of where the CDR3 ends, so the germline J gene completes it. Germline CDR1 is MNHEY and CDR2 is SVGEGT. The V gene lost 6 bases and the J gene lost 0 bases, with 11 bases spanning the gap. The CDR3 covers 14 residues.

This clone was recorded many times. The read ends 3 residues shy of where the CDR3 ends; the end is completed using the germline J gene. J is TRBJ2-5 and V is TRBV19; 14 bases line up with TRBD2. J lost 5 bases, V lost 5 bases, and 7 bases had no gene match. CDR3 length equals 16 residues. CDR1 and CDR2 (germline): LNHDA, SQIVND (reference sequence). The CDR3 sequence is CASSVGLAGGGETQYF. The CDR3 bases that were read are TGTGCCAGTAGTGTCGGACTAGCGGGAGGAGGGGAGACC.